This TCR beta chain appears in the sequencing data of a study of siplizumab effects on memory and regulatory T cells. Findings and limits, study-wide: Naive T cells were seen as more diverse than memory cells and as major alloresponse contributors.

Repertoires were generated with immunoSEQ multiplex PCR, while TCRdb's copy carries only in-frame clones and drops some. The sample includes some 100,000 clones, about nine tenths of them seen just once. Trimming took off 2 bases at V and 2 bases at J, with 8 bases between the two ends. This CDR3 contains 14 residues. Germline V CDR1 and CDR2: WNHNN, SYGVQD (reference sequence). As to this clone: Its antigen is undetermined.

The rearrangement links TRBV10-1 to TRBJ2-3; D is unclear. Sequencing input: CD4+ T cells sorted from blood. The sequence was obtained from a human donor in good health. Some clones in this sample may be carry-over from other donors' samples. The CDR3 coding sequence is TGCGCCAGCAGTGAGACACCGGACACAGATACGCAGTATTTT. Its protein is CASSETPDTDTQYF.